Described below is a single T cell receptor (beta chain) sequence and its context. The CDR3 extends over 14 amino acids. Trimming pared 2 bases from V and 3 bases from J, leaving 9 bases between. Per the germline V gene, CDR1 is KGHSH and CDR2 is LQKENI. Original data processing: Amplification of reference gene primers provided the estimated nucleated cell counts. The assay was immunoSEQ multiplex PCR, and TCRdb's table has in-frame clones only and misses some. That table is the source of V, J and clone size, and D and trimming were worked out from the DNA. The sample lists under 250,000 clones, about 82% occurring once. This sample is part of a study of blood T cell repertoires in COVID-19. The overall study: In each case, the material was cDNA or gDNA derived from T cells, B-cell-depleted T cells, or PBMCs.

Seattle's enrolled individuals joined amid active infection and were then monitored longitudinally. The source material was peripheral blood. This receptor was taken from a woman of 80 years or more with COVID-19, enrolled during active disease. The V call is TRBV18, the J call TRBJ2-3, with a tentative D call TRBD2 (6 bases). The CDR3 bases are TGTGCCAGCTCACCATACAGCGGGACAGATACGCAGTATTTT. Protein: CASSPYSGTDTQYF.